The sequence of this TCR beta chain was determined in a study of T cell repertoires in cytomegalovirus infection. Study background: Indications of both CMV infection and matching HLA type were provided by public TCR beta signatures. General study results and limits: Summed frequency of public TCR beta families distinguished CMV carriers with the relevant HLA. Clonotype analysis showed dominance of the ex vivo response by HLA-C-restricted CMV-specific TCR beta clonotypes.

Worth noting for this clonotype: Its antigen is unknown.

Between the trimmed V and J ends, which lost 3 bases and 4 bases, there was a span of 14 bases. The CDR3 covers 15 residues. Germline V gene data show CDR1 as KGHSH and CDR2 as LQKENI. TCRdb used MiXCR to reprocess the reads, holding one entry per CDR3 protein. The sample consists of roughly 140,000 distinct CDR3 sequences, about a quarter of them appearing once. The specimen sequenced was PBMCs. This chain connects TRBV18 to TRBJ2-3, with D maybe TRBD1 (5 bases). This TCR was recovered from a human donor in good health (CMV status not recorded). Some clones in this sample may be carry-over from other donors' samples. The CDR3 sequence is CASSPERGLADTQYF. The CDR3 region has the DNA TGTGCCAGCTCACCCGAAAGGGGTTTAGCAGATACGCAGTATTTT. The variable domain in full, completed from reference TRBV18 and TRBJ2-3, reads NAGVMQNPRHLVRRRGQEARLRCSPMKGHSHVYWYRQLPEEGLKFMVYLQKENIIDESGMPKERFSAEFPKEGPSILRIQQVVRGDSAAYFCASSPERGLADTQYFGPGTRLTVL.